The 31 T cell receptor beta chains reported below all come from one sample, sequenced in a study of T cell changes during pregnancy in multiple sclerosis. TCRdb's copy holds only in-frame clones and misses some; the assay was immunoSEQ multiplex PCR. Of 50,000 to 75,000 clones listed, approximately 93% are singletons. The sequences come from CD8+ T cells from peripheral blood mononuclear cells, collected in the third trimester of pregnancy. These receptor sequences come from a female donor with multiple sclerosis, enrolled in a pregnancy study.

CDR3 sequence: CAWTVGAGGANEQFF. CDR3 sequence (DNA): TGTGCCTGGACAGTGGGGGCGGGAGGGGCCAATGAGCAGTTCTTC. The chain uses TRBV30 and TRBJ2-1; 9 bases match TRBD2. Germline V CDR1 and CDR2: GTSNPN, SVGIG (reference sequence). V shed 4 bases and J 6 bases; nucleotides not matched to a gene: 10. The CDR3 contains 15 residues.

This chain uses TRBV19 with TRBJ2-1, with 7 bases lining up with TRBD2. This CDR3 contains 15 residues. Germline-derived CDR1 and CDR2 are LNHDA and SQIVND (reference sequence). The J segment lost 9 bases and the V segment lost 5 bases, leaving 13 bases of the junction unmatched. The CDR3 here is CASSFGFLAGAEQFF. For the CDR3, the DNA is TGTGCCAGTAGTTTTGGCTTTCTCGCGGGAGCTGAGCAGTTCTTC.

The J gene is TRBJ1-1, the V gene TRBV6-5; the D gene is possibly TRBD1 (6 bases). CDR3 size: 12 residues. V lost 7 bases, J lost 8 bases, and 14 bases lay in between. Germline assignment: CDR1 MNHEY and CDR2 SVGAGI. The CDR3 protein is CASMAGAREAFF. CDR3 nucleotide sequence: TGTGCCAGCATGGCAGGGGCTAGGGAAGCTTTCTTT.

The chain employs TRBV2 and TRBJ2-5, with 10 nucleotides matching TRBD1. The germline gives CDR1 SNHLY, CDR2 FYNNEI. The length of the CDR3 is 14 residues. The ends lost 6 bases at V and 1 base at J; junction bases unmatched: 2. Here the CDR3 DNA reads TGTGCCAGCAGCCGGGACAGGGGCCAAGAGACCCAGTACTTC. Translation: CASSRDRGQETQYF.

V is TRBV14 and J is TRBJ1-4; possibly TRBD1 for D (5 bases). V lost 6 bases, J lost 4 bases, and 12 bases lay in between. The length of the CDR3 is 14 residues. Looked up from germline, CDR1 is SGHDN and CDR2 is FVKESK. CDR3: CASRSLDNNEKLFF. In DNA, the CDR3 is TGTGCCAGCAGATCGTTGGACAATAATGAAAAACTGTTTTTT.

The chain joins TRBV29-1 to TRBJ2-1; 7 bases match TRBD1. The V gene end was trimmed by 7 bases and the J gene end by 8 bases; junction bases not matched to a gene: 11. The CDR3 runs to 13 residues. Germline CDR1 SQVTM, CDR2 ANQGSEA. DNA for the CDR3: TGCAGCGCTCCGACGACAGGGTGGGATGAGCAGTTCTTC. Amino acid sequence: CSAPTTGWDEQFF.

The chain employs TRBV2 and TRBJ1-2, with D possibly TRBD1 on 6 matching bases. Germline V gene data show CDR1 as SNHLY and CDR2 as FYNNEI. The CDR3 is made up of 17 amino acids. Trimming left V 3 bases short and J 1 base short, with 18 bases between. CDR3 sequence reads: CASSDTWTVLFNYGYTF. The CDR3 DNA reads as TGTGCCAGCAGTGATACTTGGACAGTGCTATTTAACTATGGCTACACCTTC. Filled out from reference TRBV2 and TRBJ1-2, the complete variable domain reads EPEVTQTPSHQVTQMGQEVILRCVPISNHLYFYWYRQILGQKVEFLVSFYNNEISEKSEIFDDQFSVERPDGSNFTLKIRSTKLEDSAMYFCASSDTWTVLFNYGYTFGSGTRLTVV.

DNA of the CDR3: TGTGCCAGTAGTATAGATAACGGGAATCAGCCCCAGCATTTT. Translated: CASSIDNGNQPQHF. V is TRBV19 and J is TRBJ1-5; D is unresolved. Germline values: CDR1 LNHDA, CDR2 SQIVND (reference sequence). The ends were cut back, 0 bases at V and 4 bases at J, with 7 bases in the middle. The CDR3 is 14 residues long.

V usage is TRBV7-9 and J usage is TRBJ2-3; D remains unclear. Germline lookup yields CDR1 SEHNR and CDR2 FQNEAQ (reference sequence). V was pared by 3 bases and J by 1 base, with 5 bases between. The CDR3 has 13 residues. Here the CDR3 reads CASSFLGTDTQYF. DNA of the CDR3: TGTGCCAGCAGCTTCCTCGGCACAGATACGCAGTATTTT.

This clone was detected once. The chain uses TRBV11-2 and TRBJ2-1; a weak D match, TRBD2 (6 bases). Deletions cut 5 bases from V and 15 bases from J, with 35 bases between. The CDR3 extends over 18 amino acids. CDR1 SGHAT and CDR2 FQNNGV come from the germline V gene. The chain's CDR3 is CASSPGRFTQLLKQRGFF. The DNA of the CDR3 is TGTGCCAGCAGCCCGGGGAGGTTTACGCAACTACTCAAACAAAGGGGGTTCTTC.

The chain couples TRBV7-9 to TRBJ2-3; a possible D gene is TRBD2 (5 bases). The V end was cut by 3 bases, the J end by 6 bases, with 13 bases between. Germline V gene sequence: CDR1 SEHNR, CDR2 FQNEAQ (reference sequence). The length of the CDR3 is 14 residues. In nucleotides, the CDR3 is TGTGCCAGCAGCTTCCTCGGGGTGACGGATACGCAGTATTTT. Amino acid sequence: CASSFLGVTDTQYF.

This rearrangement joins TRBV5-1 to TRBJ2-7; TRBD2 is a possible D gene (6 bases). The germline V and J ends were trimmed by 0 bases and 7 bases, with 14 bases remaining between them. The CDR3 is 14 residues long. The germline V gene has CDR1 SGHRS and CDR2 YFSETQ. CDR3 region: CASSLEGGSGEQYF. The CDR3 DNA follows: TGCGCCAGCAGCTTGGAAGGAGGGTCAGGGGAGCAGTACTTC.

The chain recombines TRBV30 with TRBJ2-7, with a weak D call TRBD2 (5 bases). V was shortened by 1 base and J by 4 bases, with 5 bases between the two germline ends. Per germline, CDR1 GTSNPN and CDR2 SVGIG (reference sequence). The CDR3 totals 11 residues. This CDR3 reads CAWSGGYEQYF. CDR3 DNA: TGTGCCTGGAGTGGAGGGTACGAGCAGTACTTC.

Only one count was recorded for this clone. The V gene is TRBV30, the J gene TRBJ2-1; 8 positions agree with TRBD2. V shed 0 bases, J shed 9 bases, and the junction held 13 bases outside the gene matches. The CDR3 runs to 16 residues. Germline V CDR1 and CDR2: GTSNPN, SVGIG (reference sequence). The CDR3 DNA reads TGTGCCTGGAGTGTAGGAGCGGGAGTCTTCACTCCTGAGCAGTTCTTC. This translates into CAWSVGAGVFTPEQFF.

This chain links TRBV5-4 with TRBJ1-1; 7 nucleotides line up with TRBD1. The CDR3 spans 15 residues. Losses at the gene ends were 4 bases for V and 0 bases for J; bases not matched to a gene: 6. Germline lookup yields CDR1 SGHNT and CDR2 YYREEE (reference sequence). The chain's CDR3 is CASSIRQGMNTEAFF. The CDR3 coding sequence is TGTGCCAGCAGCATTCGACAGGGAATGAACACTGAAGCTTTCTTT.

The chain carries TRBV5-8 and TRBJ1-5; D possibly corresponds to TRBD1 (6 bases). V was pared by 5 bases and J by 0 bases, with 15 bases between. The CDR3 loop spans 16 amino acids. Germline assignment: CDR1 SGHTS and CDR2 YDEGEE. CDR3: CASRDGQSNSNQPQHF. The CDR3 coding sequence is TGTGCCAGCAGAGACGGACAGAGTAATAGCAATCAGCCCCAGCATTTT.

The genes are TRBV29-1 and TRBJ2-1, with 11 bases identical to TRBD2. The CDR3 spans 16 residues. V lost 5 bases and J lost 4; bases outside the gene matches: 10. CDR1 and CDR2 (germline): SQVTM, ANQGSEA. The CDR3 bases are TGCAGCGTTCCCCCCGAAGGACTAGCGGGTTACAATGAGCAGTTCTTC. Amino acids: CSVPPEGLAGYNEQFF.

The V call is TRBV11-2, the J call TRBJ2-3; no reliable D call. Germline V gives CDR1 SGHAT, CDR2 FQNNGV. The CDR3 spans 14 residues. V dropped 2 bases and J dropped 3 bases, with 9 bases sitting between them. The CDR3 DNA reads TGTGCCAGCAGCTTATACACGCTTACAGATACGCAGTATTTT. Protein: CASSLYTLTDTQYF.

The sample holds one count of this clone. This chain joins TRBV7-3 and TRBJ2-2; 7 nucleotides agree with TRBD2. Trimming removed 2 bases from V and 4 bases from J; junction bases left unmatched: 4. The CDR3 has 15 residues. The germline V gene encodes CDR1 SGHTA and CDR2 FQGTGA. CDR3 DNA: TGTGCCAGCAGCTTACTTGGGGGGGTCACCGGGGAGCTGTTTTTT. It translates to CASSLLGGVTGELFF.

This clone is medium-sized within its sample. In DNA, the CDR3 is TGTGCCAGCAGCCAAGGACTAGCGGGAGGGCCAGAGACCCAGTACTTC. Amino acid sequence: CASSQGLAGGPETQYF. The chain has TRBV4-2 and TRBJ2-5; 14 nucleotides line up with TRBD2. Trimming at V came to 1 base and at J to 4 bases, leaving 2 bases not matched to a gene. This CDR3 has 16 residues. Germline assignment: CDR1 LGHNA and CDR2 YNFKEQ.

J is TRBJ2-7 and V is TRBV2; 14 bases are a match to TRBD2. The CDR3 is made up of 16 amino acids. The ends lost 6 bases at V and 5 bases at J; junction bases unmatched: 9. The germline V gene encodes CDR1 SNHLY and CDR2 FYNNEI. CDR3 DNA: TGTGCCAGCAGGGCAGGGACTAGCGGGAGAAGGGACGAGCAGTACTTC. This codes for CASRAGTSGRRDEQYF.

The rearrangement uses TRBV27 and TRBJ2-3; TRBD2 aligns across 16 bases. CDR3 size: 20 residues. With 7 bases clipped from V and 4 bases from J, the junction kept 17 bases outside the gene matches. Germline V CDR1 and CDR2: MNHEY, SMNVEV (reference sequence). CDR3 in DNA: TGTGCCAGCACCACTTCCTCCGGGACTAGCGGGAGGGCCGACTCAGATACGCAGTATTTT. This codes for CASTTSSGTSGRADSDTQYF.

The chain links TRBV12-5 to TRBJ2-2; possible D gene TRBD2, 7 bases. Between the trimmed V and J ends, which lost 0 bases and 1 base, there was a span of 18 bases. CDR3 length equals 19 residues. Germline lookup yields CDR1 LGHNT and CDR2 FRNRAP. Written as DNA, the CDR3 is TGTGCTAGTGGTTTGGTAATGTGGGAGGGGGGAAAGAACACCGGGGAGCTGTTTTTT. The encoded protein is CASGLVMWEGGKNTGELFF. The variable domain in full, completed from reference TRBV12-5 and TRBJ2-2, reads DARVTQTPRHKVTEMGQEVTMRCQPILGHNTVFWYRQTMMQGLELLAYFRNRAPLDDSGMPKDRFSAEMPDATLATLKIQPSEPRDSAVYFCASGLVMWEGGKNTGELFFGEGSRLTVL.

The rearrangement uses TRBV7-2 and TRBJ2-7; the D gene is possibly TRBD2 (5 bases). The CDR3 runs to 17 residues. Trimming shortened V by 5 bases and J by 3 bases, and 23 bases separated the two germline ends. Germline CDR1 SGHTA, CDR2 FQGNSA. The CDR3 loop is CASSRLLSLDLDYEQYF. The CDR3 DNA sequence: TGTGCCAGCAGCCGATTACTCTCGCTGGACTTAGACTACGAGCAGTACTTC.

V is TRBV7-9 and J is TRBJ2-3; 9 nucleotides match TRBD2. CDR3 length: 15 amino acids. J was trimmed by 4 bases and V by 6 bases; bases with no gene match: 8. CDR1 is SEHNR and CDR2 is FQNEAQ in the germline V gene (reference sequence). The CDR3 loop is CASSYSGSPADTQYF. The DNA for the CDR3 is TGTGCCAGCAGTTATAGCGGGAGTCCGGCAGATACGCAGTATTTT. The complete variable domain, with remaining parts taken from reference TRBV7-9 and TRBJ2-3, reads DTGVSQNPRHKITKRGQNVTFRCDPISEHNRLYWYRQTLGQGPEFLTYFQNEAQLEKSRLLSDRFSAERPKGSFSTLEIQRTEQGDSAMYLCASSYSGSPADTQYFGPGTRLTVL.

This chain joins TRBV6-4 and TRBJ2-1; a possible D gene is TRBD2 (5 bases). Germline CDR1 reads MRHNA; CDR2 reads SNTAGT. V was cut by 6 bases and J by 7 bases, with 13 bases left in between. The CDR3 is 13 amino acids. The CDR3 spells CASSALRGNEQFF. The CDR3 DNA reads TGTGCCAGCAGCGCCCTAAGAGGGAATGAGCAGTTCTTC.

This rearrangement joins TRBV11-3 to TRBJ2-1, with D possibly being TRBD2 (6 bases). The CDR3 length is 15 residues. Trimming left V 5 bases short and J 4 bases short, with 15 bases between. Germline lookup yields CDR1 SGHNT and CDR2 YENEEA. CDR3 sequence reads: CASSDSGRHYNEQFF. The CDR3 DNA reads as TGTGCCAGCAGCGACAGCGGGCGACATTACAATGAGCAGTTCTTC.

The V gene is TRBV30, the J gene TRBJ2-2; D not resolved. Germline-derived CDR1 and CDR2 are GTSNPN and SVGIG (reference sequence). The CDR3 has 11 residues. V lost 4 bases to trimming and J lost 4 bases, with 4 bases between them. In DNA, the CDR3 is TGTGCCTGGACTAGCACCGGGGAGCTGTTTTTT. Translation gives CAWTSTGELFF.

The rearrangement uses TRBV10-3 and TRBJ2-7, with D possibly TRBD2 on 5 matching bases. The CDR3 loop spans 12 amino acids. The V gene lost 3 bases and the J gene lost 4 bases, with 7 bases spanning the gap. Germline V gives CDR1 ENHRY, CDR2 SYGVKD. Here the CDR3 reads CAISESGYEQYF. The CDR3 region has the DNA TGTGCCATCAGTGAATCGGGGTACGAGCAGTACTTC.

V gene TRBV9 combines with J gene TRBJ2-7; D possibly corresponds to TRBD1 (5 bases). Germline CDR1 and CDR2: SGDLS and YYNGEE. The CDR3 length is 13 residues. The V and J ends lost 3 bases and 3 bases respectively, with 10 bases between them. The CDR3 nucleotides are TGTGCCAGCAGCGAAGGGGTCAACTACGAGCAGTACTTC. Residues: CASSEGVNYEQYF.

The gene calls are TRBV4-1 and TRBJ2-5; 9 bases map to TRBD2. The assigned J gene may be wrong: the sequence end matches TRBJ2-7 better. The germline CDR1 and CDR2 sequences are MGHRA and YSYEKL. The CDR3 loop spans 15 amino acids. CDR3 bases: TGCGCCAGCAGCCTTAGGGGCGGGAGGGTTAACGAGCAGTACTTC. Translating gives CASSLRGGRVNEQYF.